This T cell receptor (beta chain) was identified in a study of OX40 agonist ivuxolimab in advanced cancers. CDR1 and CDR2 (germline): SNHLY, FYNNEI. The CDR3 consists of 16 residues. Trimming shortened V by 1 base and J by 0 bases, and 13 bases separated the two germline ends. Method: immunoSEQ multiplex PCR; TCRdb's copy keeps in-frame clones and lacks some. Of 80,000 or so clones listed, about 92% were seen once; the top ten hold roughly an eighth. This sequence originates from an adult with an advanced solid tumor such as melanoma, head and neck, liver or kidney cancer. The J gene is TRBJ2-7, the V gene TRBV2, with D perhaps matching TRBD2 (6 bases). The sequences come from CD4+ or CD8+ T cells sorted from blood, collected in a trial of the OX40 agonist ivuxolimab. The CDR3 nucleotides read TGTGCCAGCAGTGAAGGGGGTAGCGGAACCTCCTACGAGCAGTACTTC. Its translation is CASSEGGSGTSYEQYF.